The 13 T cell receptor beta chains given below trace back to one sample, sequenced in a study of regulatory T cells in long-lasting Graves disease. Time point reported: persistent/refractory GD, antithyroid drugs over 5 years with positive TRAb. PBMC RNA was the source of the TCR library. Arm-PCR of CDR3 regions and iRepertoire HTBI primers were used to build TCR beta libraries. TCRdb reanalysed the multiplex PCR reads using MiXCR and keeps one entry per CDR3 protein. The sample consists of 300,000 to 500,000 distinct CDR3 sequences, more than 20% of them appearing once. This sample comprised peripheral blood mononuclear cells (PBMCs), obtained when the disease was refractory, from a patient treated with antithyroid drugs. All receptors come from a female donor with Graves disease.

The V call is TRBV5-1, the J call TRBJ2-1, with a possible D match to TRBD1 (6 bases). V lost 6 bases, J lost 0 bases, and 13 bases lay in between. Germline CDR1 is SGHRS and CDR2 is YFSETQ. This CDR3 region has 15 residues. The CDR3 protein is CASTPGVSSYNEQFF. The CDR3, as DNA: TGCGCCAGCACCCCAGGGGTTAGCTCCTACAATGAGCAGTTCTTC. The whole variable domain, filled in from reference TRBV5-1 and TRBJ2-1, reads KAGVTQTPRYLIKTRGQQVTLSCSPISGHRSVSWYQQTPGQGLQFLFEYFSETQRNKGNFPGRFSGRQFSNSRSEMNVSTLELGDSALYLCASTPGVSSYNEQFFGPGTRLTVL.

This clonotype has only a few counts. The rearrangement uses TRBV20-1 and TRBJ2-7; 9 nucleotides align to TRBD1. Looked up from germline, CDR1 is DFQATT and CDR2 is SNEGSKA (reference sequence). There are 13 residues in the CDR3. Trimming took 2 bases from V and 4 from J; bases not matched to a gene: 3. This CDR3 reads CSARTGGRYEQYF. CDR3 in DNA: TGCAGTGCTAGAACAGGGGGCCGTTACGAGCAGTACTTC.

The CDR3 region has the DNA TGTGCCAGCAGCCTACCTCCGGGACCGATTAACTATGGCTACACCTTC. Residues: CASSLPPGPINYGYTF. The chain uses TRBV12-3 or TRBV12-4 and TRBJ1-2, with D possibly being TRBD1 (5 bases). Trimming pared 6 bases from V and 1 base from J, leaving 18 bases between. The CDR3 covers 16 residues.

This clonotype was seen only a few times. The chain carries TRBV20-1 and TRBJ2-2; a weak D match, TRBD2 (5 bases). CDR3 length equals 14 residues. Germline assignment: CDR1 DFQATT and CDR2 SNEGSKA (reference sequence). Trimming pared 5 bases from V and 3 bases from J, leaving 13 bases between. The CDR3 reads CSASSARDTGELFF. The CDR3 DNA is TGCAGTGCTTCATCAGCGCGGGACACCGGGGAGCTGTTTTTT.

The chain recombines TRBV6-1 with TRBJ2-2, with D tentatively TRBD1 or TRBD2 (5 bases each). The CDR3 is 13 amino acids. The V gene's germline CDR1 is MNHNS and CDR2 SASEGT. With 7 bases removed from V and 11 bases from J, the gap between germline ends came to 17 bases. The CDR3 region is CASNQPGTLELFF. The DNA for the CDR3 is TGTGCCAGCAATCAACCGGGGACCTTAGAGCTGTTTTTT.

CDR3 coding DNA: TGTGCCAGCAAACGAGGGACAGGGGTGACTGAAGCTTTCTTT. It encodes CASKRGTGVTEAFF. V and J are TRBV6-1 and TRBJ1-1; the match to TRBD1 covers 10 bases. The junction had 7 bases not matched to a gene; V was cut back by 7 bases and J by 5 bases. The germline gives CDR1 MNHNS, CDR2 SASEGT. This CDR3 is 14 amino acids long.

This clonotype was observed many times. CDR3 coding DNA: TGCAGTGCCCCGCCGGGGGACCAAGAGACCCAGTACTTC. Translation: CSAPPGDQETQYF. The V gene is TRBV20-1, the J gene TRBJ2-5; a weak D match, TRBD2 (6 bases). The CDR3 consists of 13 residues. Trimming removed 6 bases from V and 0 bases from J, with 11 bases in between. From germline, CDR1 is DFQATT and CDR2 SNEGSKA (reference sequence).

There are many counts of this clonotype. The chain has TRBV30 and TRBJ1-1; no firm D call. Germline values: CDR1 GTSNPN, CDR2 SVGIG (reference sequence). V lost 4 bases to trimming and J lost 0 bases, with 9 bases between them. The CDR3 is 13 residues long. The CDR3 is CAWKVGLNTEAFF. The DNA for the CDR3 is TGTGCCTGGAAGGTGGGGTTGAACACTGAAGCTTTCTTT.

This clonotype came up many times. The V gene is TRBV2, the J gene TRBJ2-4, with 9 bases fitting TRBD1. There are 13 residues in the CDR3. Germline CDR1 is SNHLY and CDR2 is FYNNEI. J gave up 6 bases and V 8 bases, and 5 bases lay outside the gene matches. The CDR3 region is CASWLGQGNIQYF. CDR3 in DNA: TGTGCCAGCTGGCTGGGACAGGGAAACATTCAGTACTTC.

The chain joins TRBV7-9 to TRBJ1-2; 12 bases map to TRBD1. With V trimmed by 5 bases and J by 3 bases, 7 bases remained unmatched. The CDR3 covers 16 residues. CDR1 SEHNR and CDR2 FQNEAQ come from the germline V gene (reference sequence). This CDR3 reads CASSGMGTGGDYGYTF. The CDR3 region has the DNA TGTGCCAGCAGCGGGATGGGGACAGGGGGCGACTATGGCTACACCTTC.

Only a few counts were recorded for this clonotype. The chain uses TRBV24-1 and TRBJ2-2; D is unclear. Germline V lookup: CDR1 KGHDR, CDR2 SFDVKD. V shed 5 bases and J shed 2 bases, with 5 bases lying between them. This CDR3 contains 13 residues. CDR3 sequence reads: CATSADNTGELFF. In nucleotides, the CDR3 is TGTGCCACCAGTGCTGATAACACCGGGGAGCTGTTTTTT.

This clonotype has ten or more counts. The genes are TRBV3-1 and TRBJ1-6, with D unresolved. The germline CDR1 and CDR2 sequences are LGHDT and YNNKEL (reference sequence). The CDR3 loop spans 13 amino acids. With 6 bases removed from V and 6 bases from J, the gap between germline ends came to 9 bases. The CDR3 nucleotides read TGTGCCAGCAGTCCAGGTGGTAATTCACCCCTCCACTTT. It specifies CASSPGGNSPLHF.

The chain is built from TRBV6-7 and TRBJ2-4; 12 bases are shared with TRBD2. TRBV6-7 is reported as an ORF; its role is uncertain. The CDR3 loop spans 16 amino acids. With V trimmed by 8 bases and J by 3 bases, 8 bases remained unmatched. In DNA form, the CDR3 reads TGTGCCAGCGACCGCTTGGGACTAGCGGGCAAAAACATTCAGTACTTC. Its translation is CASDRLGLAGKNIQYF.